This TCR beta chain was obtained from a study of T cell responses to AZD1222 COVID-19 vaccine. Whole-study findings and limits: Just a handful of people given AZD1222 tested seropositive at baseline. Spike was spanned by vaccine-associated CD4 TCRs, which were dominant at 160-218 and 743-854. Regions left unmutated in variants are reportedly the target of nearly half of spike-specific TCRs.

Comments on this clone: Its antigen is unidentified.

The table came from immunoSEQ multiplex PCR; TCRdb's copy has only in-frame clones and leaves some out. The sample contains about 180,000 clones, roughly 91% of which appear only once. Germline CDR1 reads LGHDT; CDR2 reads YNNKEL (reference sequence). The CDR3 covers 14 residues. Trimming took off 4 bases at V and 1 base at J, with 10 bases between the two ends. The TCR originated in an adult who received the MenACWY meningococcal vaccine as a control. This specimen consisted of peripheral blood, obtained 28 days after the second dose of the MenACWY control vaccine. The chain is built from TRBV3-1 (or the pseudogene TRBV3-2) and TRBJ1-1, with D possibly matching TRBD1 (6 bases). DNA for the CDR3: TGTGCCAGCAGCCTAGGGGGGTCGAACACTGAAGCTTTCTTT. Its translation is CASSLGGSNTEAFF.